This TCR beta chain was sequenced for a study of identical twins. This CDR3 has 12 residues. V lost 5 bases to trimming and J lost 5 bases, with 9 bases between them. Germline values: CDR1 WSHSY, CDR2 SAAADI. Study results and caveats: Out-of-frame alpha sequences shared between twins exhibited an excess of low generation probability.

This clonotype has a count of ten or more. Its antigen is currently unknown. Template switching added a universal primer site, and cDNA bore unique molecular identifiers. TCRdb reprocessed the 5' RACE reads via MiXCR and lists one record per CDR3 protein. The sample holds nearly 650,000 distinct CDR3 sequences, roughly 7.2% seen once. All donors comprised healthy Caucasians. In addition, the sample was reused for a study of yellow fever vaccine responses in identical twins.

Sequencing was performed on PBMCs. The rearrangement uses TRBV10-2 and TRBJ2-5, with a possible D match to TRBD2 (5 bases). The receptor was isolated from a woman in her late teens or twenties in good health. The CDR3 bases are TGCGCCAGCAGTAGGACTCGGGAGACCCAGTACTTC. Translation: CASSRTRETQYF.